Below, one T cell receptor beta chain is given with its context. TCRdb keeps only in-frame clones here, not all; method: immunoSEQ multiplex PCR. This sample has 39,000 or so clones, with around 89% found just once. This entry belongs to a study of OX40 agonist ivuxolimab in advanced cancers. This CDR3 is 14 amino acids long. V was shortened by 2 bases and J by 7 bases, with 11 bases between the two germline ends. Per the germline V gene, CDR1 is SGHTA and CDR2 is FQGNSA. The receptor comes from an adult with an advanced solid tumor such as melanoma, head and neck, liver or kidney cancer. The sample in question was CD4+ or CD8+ T cells sorted from blood, obtained in a trial of the OX40 agonist ivuxolimab. The J gene is TRBJ1-4, the V gene TRBV7-2; maybe TRBD1 (6 bases). CDR3 amino acids: CASSLTGTGEKLFF. CDR3 sequence (DNA): TGTGCCAGCAGCTTAACAGGGACGGGTGAAAAACTGTTTTTT.